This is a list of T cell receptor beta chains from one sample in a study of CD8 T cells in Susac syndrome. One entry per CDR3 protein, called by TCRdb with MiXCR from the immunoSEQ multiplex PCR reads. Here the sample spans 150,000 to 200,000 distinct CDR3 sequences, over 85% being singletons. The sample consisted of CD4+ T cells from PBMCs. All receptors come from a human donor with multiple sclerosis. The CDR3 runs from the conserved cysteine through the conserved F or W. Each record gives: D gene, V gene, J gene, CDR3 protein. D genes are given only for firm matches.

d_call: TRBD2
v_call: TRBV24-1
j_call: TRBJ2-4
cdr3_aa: CATSDYEVAGGRNIQYF

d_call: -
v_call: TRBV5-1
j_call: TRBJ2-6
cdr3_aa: CASSLVQTSGANVLTF

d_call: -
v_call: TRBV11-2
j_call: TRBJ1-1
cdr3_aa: CASSLVGQFTEAFF

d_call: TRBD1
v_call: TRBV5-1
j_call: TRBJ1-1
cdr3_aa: CASSLVQGQGNTEAFF

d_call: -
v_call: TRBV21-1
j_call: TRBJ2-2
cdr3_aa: CASSKSGTPNTGELFF

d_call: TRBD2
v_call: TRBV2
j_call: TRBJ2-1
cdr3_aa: CASSGTSGRGYNEQFF

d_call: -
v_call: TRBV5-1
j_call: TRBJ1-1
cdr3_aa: CASSFQANTEAFF

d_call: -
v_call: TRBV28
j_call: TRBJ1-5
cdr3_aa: CASSLLSGRLQHF

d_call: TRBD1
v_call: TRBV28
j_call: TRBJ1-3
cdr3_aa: CASVQGARGNTIYF

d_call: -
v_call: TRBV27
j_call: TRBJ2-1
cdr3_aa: CASSSLPNEQFF